This T cell receptor (beta chain) was retrieved from a study of quantifying T cell responses using KT2 cells. Across the whole study: TCR alpha and beta constant-region primers primed reverse transcription of RNA.

Unmatched junction bases numbered 8, after V lost 5 bases and J lost 6 bases. The CDR3 runs to 15 residues. Germline V lookup: CDR1 MNHNY, CDR2 SVGAGI (reference sequence). Unfractionated PBMC were spiked with known numbers of KT2 clone cells. A single-stranded UMI oligo with SP2 sequence was ligated to cDNA 3' ends. An equimolar mix of RC1.1 and RC1.2 primed the beta chain across TRBC1 and TRBC2. TCRdb used MiXCR to reprocess the UMI-ligation and nested PCR reads, holding one entry per CDR3 protein. The table has 52,000 or so distinct CDR3 sequences, about 12% seen once. This clonotype was observed a few times.

The sequence derives from a human donor. The sequenced sample was PBMCs spiked with cells of the T cell clone KT2. V and J are TRBV6-6 and TRBJ2-1; 9 bases align to TRBD1. The CDR3 bases are TGTGCCAGCAGTGTCCCGGGACAGGGTTCCAATGAGCAGTTCTTC. Its translation is CASSVPGQGSNEQFF.